The rows below give T cell receptor beta chains drawn from one sample of a study of blood T cell repertoires in COVID-19. Here immunoSEQ multiplex PCR was the method, and the copy in TCRdb shows in-frame clones only, minus some. The profile shows roughly 340,000 clones, around 89% of them singletons. Material for sequencing was peripheral blood. These receptor sequences come from a woman under 40 with COVID-19, enrolled during active disease. CDR3s include the opening cysteine and the closing phenylalanine or tryptophan.

j_gene | v_gene | CDR3aa
TRBJ1-1 | TRBV11-3 | CASSLEVRGDKAFF
TRBJ2-3 | TRBV5-1 | CASSSVGGRDTQYF
TRBJ2-3 | TRBV7-9 | CASSLSLGGSTDTQYF
TRBJ2-1 | TRBV29-1 | CSVDLRQGRYNEQFF
TRBJ1-1 | TRBV7-6 | CASSLGSRDRERTEAFF
TRBJ1-4 | TRBV28 | CATGGAGLNEKLFF
TRBJ1-4 | TRBV5-1 | CASSLVQGNEKLFF
TRBJ2-7 | TRBV11-2 | CASSPDRGSSYEQYF
TRBJ1-5 | TRBV19 | CASSPNRDGGNQPQHF
TRBJ2-7 | TRBV12-3/TRBV12-4 | CASGYYEVEQYF
TRBJ2-5 | TRBV6-4 | CASSQLAGQMETQYF
TRBJ1-6 | TRBV19 | CASSIQGSSYNSPLHF
TRBJ1-2 | TRBV27 | CASSLSDRGSGYTF
TRBJ2-1 | TRBV29-1 | CSVEDPAGAPFF
TRBJ2-7 | TRBV19 | CASSAGQGLYEQYF
TRBJ1-5 | TRBV6-5 | CASSYGGNQPQHF
TRBJ2-7 | TRBV11-3 | CASSLVGNPEQYF
TRBJ2-1 | TRBV5-4 | CASSLGGTSGTYNEQFF
TRBJ1-5 | TRBV10-3 | CAISGDQGNQPQHF
TRBJ2-3 | TRBV2 | CASARGLMGPDTQYF
TRBJ2-7 | TRBV5-5 | CASSFKWQAYEQYF
TRBJ2-1 | TRBV7-7 | CASSRLAGGNEQFF
TRBJ2-5 | TRBV3-1/TRBV3-2 | CASSSRQGKETQYF
TRBJ1-6 | TRBV19 | CASSIGGPLHF
TRBJ2-3 | TRBV28 | CASSPTGRLSTDTQYF
TRBJ2-1 | TRBV15 | CATSRDRGQGWNEQFF
TRBJ1-2 | TRBV19 | CASSINRRAANYGYTF
TRBJ2-7 | TRBV7-9 | CASSRQGAGGNEQYF
TRBJ2-2 | TRBV5-1 | CASSRTKTGGGTGELFF
TRBJ2-3 | TRBV19 | CASSITSGTDTQYF
TRBJ1-6 | TRBV5-1 | CASSPSGVFNSPLHF
TRBJ2-2 | TRBV6-1 | CASSETSGPVTGELFF
TRBJ1-2 | TRBV4-1 | CASSQSRNPGDYGYTF
TRBJ2-5 | TRBV15 | CATSRMASGNQETQYF
TRBJ1-2 | TRBV11-3 | CASSLDPGQGPSVYGYTF
TRBJ2-3 | TRBV19 | CASEEGQGTDTQYF
TRBJ2-3 | TRBV9 | CASSERTSTDTQYF
TRBJ1-2 | TRBV30 | CAWKGTGRDYGYTF
TRBJ1-2 | TRBV7-2 | CASSSFRTGGSGYTF
TRBJ1-1 | TRBV18 | CASSSQPDTEAFF
TRBJ1-3 | TRBV28 | CASSLTELWGNTIYF
TRBJ2-5 | TRBV19 | CASSTQRTGGQETQYF
TRBJ2-1 | TRBV4-3 | CASSQVISTRSLGSYNEQFF
TRBJ1-1 | TRBV5-6 | CASSFGTGDTEAFF
TRBJ1-2 | TRBV11-3 | CASSTRQGSAYGYTF
TRBJ2-7 | TRBV6-5 | CASLAGAAYEQYF
TRBJ1-2 | TRBV28 | CASSTLDRRLYGYTF
TRBJ1-1 | TRBV9 | CASRVDGDTEAFF
TRBJ2-5 | TRBV24-1 | CATSSYGAGGETQYF
TRBJ2-1 | TRBV6-6 | CASSSSRGEYYNEQFF
TRBJ1-6 | TRBV15 | CATSRPDRGSPLHF
TRBJ2-2 | TRBV11-2 | CASSPVRGRNGELFF
TRBJ2-1 | TRBV18 | CASSPALAGGHSYNEQFF
TRBJ2-2 | TRBV18 | CASSPGLAGGPSGELFF
TRBJ1-1 | TRBV10-3 | CATLSGETEAFF
TRBJ1-4 | TRBV4-2 | CASSPPPGGGLATNEKLFF
TRBJ1-5 | TRBV28 | CASSFWLGDSQPQHF
TRBJ2-2 | TRBV6-5 | CASSSLASGELFF
TRBJ2-2 | TRBV3-1/TRBV3-2 | CASSHGLANTGELFF
TRBJ1-2 | TRBV11-2 | CASSFGGYGYTF